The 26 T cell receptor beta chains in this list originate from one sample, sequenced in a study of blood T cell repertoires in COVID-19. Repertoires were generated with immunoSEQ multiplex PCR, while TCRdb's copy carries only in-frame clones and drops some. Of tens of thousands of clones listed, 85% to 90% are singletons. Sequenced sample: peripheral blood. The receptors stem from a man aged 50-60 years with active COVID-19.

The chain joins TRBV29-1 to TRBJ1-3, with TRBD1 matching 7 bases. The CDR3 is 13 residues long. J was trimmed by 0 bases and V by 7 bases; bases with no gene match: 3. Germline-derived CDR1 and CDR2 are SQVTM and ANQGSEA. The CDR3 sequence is CSARTGSGNTIYF. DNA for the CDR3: TGCAGCGCTAGGACAGGCTCTGGAAACACCATATATTTT.

The CDR3 nucleotides are TGCGCCAGCAGCTTGGGCGGGACTAGCGGGGTCGATGAGCAGTTCTTC. It is translated as CASSLGGTSGVDEQFF. V usage is TRBV5-1 and J usage is TRBJ2-1, with 13 bases identical to TRBD2. The CDR3 has 16 residues. Germline V CDR1 and CDR2: SGHRS, YFSETQ. The ends lost 0 bases at V and 8 bases at J; junction bases unmatched: 5.

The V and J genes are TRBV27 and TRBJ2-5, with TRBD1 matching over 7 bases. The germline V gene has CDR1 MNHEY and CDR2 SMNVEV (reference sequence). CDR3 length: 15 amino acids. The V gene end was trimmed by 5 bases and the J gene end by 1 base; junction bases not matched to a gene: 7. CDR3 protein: CASSTGTERQETQYF. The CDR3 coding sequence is TGTGCCAGCAGTACCGGGACAGAGCGCCAAGAGACCCAGTACTTC.

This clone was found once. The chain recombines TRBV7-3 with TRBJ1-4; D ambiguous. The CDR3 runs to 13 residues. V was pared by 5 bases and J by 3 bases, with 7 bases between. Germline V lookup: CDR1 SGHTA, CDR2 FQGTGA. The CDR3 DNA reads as TGTGCCAGCAGCGCGGGCCCTAATGAAAAACTGTTTTTT. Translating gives CASSAGPNEKLFF.

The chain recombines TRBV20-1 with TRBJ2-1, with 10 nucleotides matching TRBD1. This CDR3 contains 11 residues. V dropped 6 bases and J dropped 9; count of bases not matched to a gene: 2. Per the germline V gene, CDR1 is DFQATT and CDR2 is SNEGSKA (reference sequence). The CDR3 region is CSAGQGSEQFF. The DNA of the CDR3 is TGCAGTGCGGGACAGGGGTCTGAGCAGTTCTTC.

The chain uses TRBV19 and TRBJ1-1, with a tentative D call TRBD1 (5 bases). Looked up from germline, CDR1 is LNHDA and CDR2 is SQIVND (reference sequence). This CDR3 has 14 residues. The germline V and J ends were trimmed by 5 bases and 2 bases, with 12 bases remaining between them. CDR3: CASSQTGVNTEAFF. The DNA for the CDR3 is TGTGCCAGTAGTCAGACGGGGGTCAACACTGAAGCTTTCTTT.

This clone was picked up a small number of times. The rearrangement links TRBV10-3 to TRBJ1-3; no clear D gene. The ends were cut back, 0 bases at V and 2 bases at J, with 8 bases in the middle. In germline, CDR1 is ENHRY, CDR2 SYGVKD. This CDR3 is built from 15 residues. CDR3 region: CAISESVRTGNTIYF. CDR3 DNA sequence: TGTGCCATCAGTGAGTCAGTCAGGACTGGAAACACCATATATTTT.

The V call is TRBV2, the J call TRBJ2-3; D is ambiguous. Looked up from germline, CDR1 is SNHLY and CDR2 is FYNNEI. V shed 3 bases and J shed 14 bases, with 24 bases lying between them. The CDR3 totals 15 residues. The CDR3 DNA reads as TGTGCCAGCAGTGAGCCCCCGGCGGCTGGCCCGACGGGGTATTTT. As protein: CASSEPPAAGPTGYF.

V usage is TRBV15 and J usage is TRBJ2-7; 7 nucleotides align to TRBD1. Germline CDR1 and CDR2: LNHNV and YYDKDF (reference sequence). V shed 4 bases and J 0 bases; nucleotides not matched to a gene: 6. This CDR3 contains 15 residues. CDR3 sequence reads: CATSKDRASSYEQYF. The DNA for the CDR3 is TGTGCCACCAGCAAAGACAGGGCGAGCTCCTACGAGCAGTACTTC.

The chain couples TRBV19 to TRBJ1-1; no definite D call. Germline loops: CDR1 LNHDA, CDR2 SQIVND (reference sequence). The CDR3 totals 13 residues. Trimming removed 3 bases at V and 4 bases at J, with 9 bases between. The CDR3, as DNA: TGTGCCAGTAGTATCGGTAGAGGCACTGAAGCTTTCTTT. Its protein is CASSIGRGTEAFF.

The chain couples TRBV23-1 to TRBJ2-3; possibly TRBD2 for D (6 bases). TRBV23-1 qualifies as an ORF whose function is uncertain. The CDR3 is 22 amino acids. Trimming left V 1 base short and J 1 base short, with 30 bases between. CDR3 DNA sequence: TGCGCCAGCAGTCAATTGGGTGTGCAGGCGTCGGACTATCTGGAATGCACAGATACGCAGTATTTT. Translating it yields CASSQLGVQASDYLECTDTQYF.

The CDR3: CASSRRGSGTYEQYV. CDR3 nucleotides: TGCGCCAGCAGCCGCCGAGGTAGCGGGACCTACGAGCAGTACGTC. This rearrangement joins TRBV23-1 to TRBJ2-7, with TRBD2 matching over 8 bases. TRBV23-1 is an open reading frame whose function is uncertain. This CDR3 comprises 15 residues. V shed 6 bases, J shed 2 bases, and the junction held 9 bases outside the gene matches.

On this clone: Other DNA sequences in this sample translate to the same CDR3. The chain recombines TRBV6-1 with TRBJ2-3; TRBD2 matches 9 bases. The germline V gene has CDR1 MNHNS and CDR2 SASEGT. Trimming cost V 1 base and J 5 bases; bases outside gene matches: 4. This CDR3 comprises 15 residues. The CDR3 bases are TGTGCCAGCAGTGAAGGGAGCGGGGGGCAAGATACGCAGTATTTT. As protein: CASSEGSGGQDTQYF.

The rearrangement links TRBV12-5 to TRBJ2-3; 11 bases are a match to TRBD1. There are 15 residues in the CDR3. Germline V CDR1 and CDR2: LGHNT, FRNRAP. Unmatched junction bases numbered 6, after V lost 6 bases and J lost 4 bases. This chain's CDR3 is CASGAGTGGADTQYF. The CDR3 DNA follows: TGTGCTAGTGGCGCCGGGACAGGGGGGGCAGATACGCAGTATTTT.

The CDR3 sequence is CASSQKSGVSGNTIYF. The CDR3 DNA sequence: TGTGCCAGCAGCCAAAAGTCGGGGGTCTCTGGAAACACCATATATTTT. The rearrangement uses TRBV3-1 (or the pseudogene TRBV3-2) and TRBJ1-3; possibly TRBD1 for D (5 bases). The CDR3 runs 16 residues. Germline V gene lookup returns CDR1 LGHDT and CDR2 YNNKEL (reference sequence). Deletions cut 2 bases from V and 0 bases from J, with 11 bases between.

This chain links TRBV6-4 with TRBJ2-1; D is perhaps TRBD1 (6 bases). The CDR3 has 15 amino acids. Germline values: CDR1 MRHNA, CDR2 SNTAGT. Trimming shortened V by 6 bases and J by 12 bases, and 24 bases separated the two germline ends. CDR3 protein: CASSPTGGPTQVQFF. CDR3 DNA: TGTGCCAGCAGCCCGACAGGCGGCCCAACACAAGTGCAGTTCTTC.

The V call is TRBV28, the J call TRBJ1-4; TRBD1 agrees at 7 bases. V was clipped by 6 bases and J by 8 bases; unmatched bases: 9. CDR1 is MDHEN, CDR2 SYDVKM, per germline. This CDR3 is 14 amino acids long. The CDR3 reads CASSSTGVGEKLFF. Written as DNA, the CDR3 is TGTGCCAGCAGCTCAACAGGGGTCGGGGAAAAACTGTTTTTT.

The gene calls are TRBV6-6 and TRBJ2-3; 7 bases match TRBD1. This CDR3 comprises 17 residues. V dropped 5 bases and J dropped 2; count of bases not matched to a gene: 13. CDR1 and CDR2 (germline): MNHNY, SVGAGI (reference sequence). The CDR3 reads CASSPGQLSLPTDTQYF. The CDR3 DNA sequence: TGTGCCAGCAGTCCGGGACAGCTATCCTTGCCCACAGATACGCAGTATTTT.

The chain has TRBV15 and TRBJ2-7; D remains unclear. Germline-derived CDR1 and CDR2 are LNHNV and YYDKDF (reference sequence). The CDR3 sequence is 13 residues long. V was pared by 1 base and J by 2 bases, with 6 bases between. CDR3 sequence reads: CATSRGATYEQYV. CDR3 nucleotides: TGTGCCACCAGCAGAGGGGCAACCTACGAGCAGTACGTC.

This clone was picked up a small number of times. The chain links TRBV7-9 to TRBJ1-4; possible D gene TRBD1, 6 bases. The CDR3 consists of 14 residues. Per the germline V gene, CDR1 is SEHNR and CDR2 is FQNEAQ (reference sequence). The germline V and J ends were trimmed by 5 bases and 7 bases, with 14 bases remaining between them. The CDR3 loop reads CASSPGARSEKLFF. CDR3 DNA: TGTGCCAGCAGCCCAGGGGCCCGGAGTGAAAAACTGTTTTTT.

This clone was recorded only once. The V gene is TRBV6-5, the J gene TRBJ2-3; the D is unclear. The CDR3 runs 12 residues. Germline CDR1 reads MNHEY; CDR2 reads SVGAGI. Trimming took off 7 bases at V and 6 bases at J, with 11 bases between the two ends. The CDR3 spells CASTLPRDTQYF. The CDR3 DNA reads TGTGCCAGCACCCTACCTAGGGATACGCAGTATTTT.

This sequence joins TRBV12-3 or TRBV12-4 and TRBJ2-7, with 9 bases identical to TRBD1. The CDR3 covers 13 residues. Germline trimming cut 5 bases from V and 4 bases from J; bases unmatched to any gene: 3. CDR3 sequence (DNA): TGTGCCAGCAGTCGACAGGGGGTATACGAGCAGTACTTC. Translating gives CASSRQGVYEQYF.

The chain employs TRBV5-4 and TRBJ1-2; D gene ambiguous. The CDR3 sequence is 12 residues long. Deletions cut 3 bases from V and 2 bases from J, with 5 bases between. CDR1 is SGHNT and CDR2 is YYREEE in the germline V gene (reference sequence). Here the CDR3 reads CASSSRNYGYTF. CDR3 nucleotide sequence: TGTGCCAGCAGCTCCAGAAACTATGGCTACACCTTC.

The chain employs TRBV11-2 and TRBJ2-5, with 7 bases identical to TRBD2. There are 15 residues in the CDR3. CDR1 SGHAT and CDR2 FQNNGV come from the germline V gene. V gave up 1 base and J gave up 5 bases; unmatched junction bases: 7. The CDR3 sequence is CASSLAAGALETQYF. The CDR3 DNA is TGTGCCAGCAGCTTAGCCGCGGGAGCTCTGGAGACCCAGTACTTC.

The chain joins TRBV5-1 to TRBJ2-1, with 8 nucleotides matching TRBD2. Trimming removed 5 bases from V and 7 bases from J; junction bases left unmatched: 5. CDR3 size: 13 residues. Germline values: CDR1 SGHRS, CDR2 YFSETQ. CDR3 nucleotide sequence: TGCGCCAGCAGTTTTAGCGGGGAAAATGAGCAGTTCTTC. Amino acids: CASSFSGENEQFF.

CDR3 sequence: CASSQRLAGGRGELFF. DNA of the CDR3: TGCGCCAGCAGCCAGAGACTAGCGGGGGGCCGAGGGGAGCTGTTTTTT. The V call is TRBV4-1, the J call TRBJ2-2, with TRBD2 matching over 13 bases. V was clipped by 3 bases and J by 8 bases; unmatched bases: 6. The CDR3 consists of 16 residues. Germline V gene sequence: CDR1 MGHRA, CDR2 YSYEKL.